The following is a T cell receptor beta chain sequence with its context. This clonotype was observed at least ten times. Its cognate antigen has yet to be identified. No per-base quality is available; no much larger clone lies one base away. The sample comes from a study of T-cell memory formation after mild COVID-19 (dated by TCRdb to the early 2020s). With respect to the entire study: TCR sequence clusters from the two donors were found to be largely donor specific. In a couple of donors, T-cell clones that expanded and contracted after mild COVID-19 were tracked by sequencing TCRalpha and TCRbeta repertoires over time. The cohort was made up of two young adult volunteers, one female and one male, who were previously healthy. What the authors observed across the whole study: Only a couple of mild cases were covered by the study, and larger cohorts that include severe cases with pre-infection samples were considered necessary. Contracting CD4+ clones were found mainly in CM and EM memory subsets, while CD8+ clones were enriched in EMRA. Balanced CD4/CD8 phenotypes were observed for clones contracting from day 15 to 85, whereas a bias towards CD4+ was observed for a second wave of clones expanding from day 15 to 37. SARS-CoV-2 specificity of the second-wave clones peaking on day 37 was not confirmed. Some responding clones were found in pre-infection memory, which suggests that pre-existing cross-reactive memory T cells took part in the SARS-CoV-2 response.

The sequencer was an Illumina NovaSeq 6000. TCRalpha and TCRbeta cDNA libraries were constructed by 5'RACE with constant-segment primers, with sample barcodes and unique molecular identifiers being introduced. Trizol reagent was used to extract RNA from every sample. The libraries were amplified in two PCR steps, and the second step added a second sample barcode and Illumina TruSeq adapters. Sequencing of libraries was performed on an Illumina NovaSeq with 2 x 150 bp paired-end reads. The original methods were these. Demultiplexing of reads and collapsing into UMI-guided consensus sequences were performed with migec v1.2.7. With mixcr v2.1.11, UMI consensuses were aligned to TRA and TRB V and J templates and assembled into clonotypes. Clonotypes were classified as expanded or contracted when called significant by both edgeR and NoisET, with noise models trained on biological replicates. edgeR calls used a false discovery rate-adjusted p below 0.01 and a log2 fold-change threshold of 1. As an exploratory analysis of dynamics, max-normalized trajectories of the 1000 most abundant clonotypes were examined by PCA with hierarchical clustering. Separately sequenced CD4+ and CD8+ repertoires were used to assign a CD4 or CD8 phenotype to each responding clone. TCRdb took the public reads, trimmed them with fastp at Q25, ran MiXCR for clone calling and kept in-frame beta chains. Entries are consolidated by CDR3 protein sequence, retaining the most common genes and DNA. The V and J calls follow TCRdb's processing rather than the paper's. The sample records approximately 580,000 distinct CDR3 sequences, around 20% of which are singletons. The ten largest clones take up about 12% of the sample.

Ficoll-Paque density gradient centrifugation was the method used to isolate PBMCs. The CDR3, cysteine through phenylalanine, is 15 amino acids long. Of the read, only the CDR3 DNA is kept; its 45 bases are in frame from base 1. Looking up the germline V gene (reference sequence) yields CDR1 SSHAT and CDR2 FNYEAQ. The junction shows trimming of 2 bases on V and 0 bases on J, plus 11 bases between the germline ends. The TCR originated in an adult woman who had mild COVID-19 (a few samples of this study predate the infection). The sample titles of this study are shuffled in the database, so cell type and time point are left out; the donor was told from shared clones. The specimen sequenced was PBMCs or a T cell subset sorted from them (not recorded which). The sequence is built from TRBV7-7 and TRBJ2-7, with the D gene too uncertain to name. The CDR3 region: CASSLRARISYEQYF. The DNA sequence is TGTGCCAGCAGCTTACGCGCCAGGATCTCCTACGAGCAGTACTTC.